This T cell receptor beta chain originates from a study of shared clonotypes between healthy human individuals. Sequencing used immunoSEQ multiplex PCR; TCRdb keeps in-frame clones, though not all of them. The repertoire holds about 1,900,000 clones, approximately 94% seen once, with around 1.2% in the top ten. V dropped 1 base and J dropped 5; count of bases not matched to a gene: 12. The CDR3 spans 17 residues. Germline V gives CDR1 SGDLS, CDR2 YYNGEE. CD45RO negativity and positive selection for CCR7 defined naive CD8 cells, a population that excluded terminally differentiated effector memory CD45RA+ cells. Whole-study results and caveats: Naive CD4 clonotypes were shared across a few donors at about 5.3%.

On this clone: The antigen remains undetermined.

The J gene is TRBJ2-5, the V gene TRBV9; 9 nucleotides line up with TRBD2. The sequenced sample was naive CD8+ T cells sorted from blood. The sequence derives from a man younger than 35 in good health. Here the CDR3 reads CASSVFGERGAAETQYF. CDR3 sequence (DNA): TGTGCCAGCAGCGTATTCGGAGAGCGGGGGGCGGCGGAGACCCAGTACTTC.